The 26 T cell receptor beta chains listed next were all sequenced from one sample in a study of T cells in Graves' hyperthyroidism and ophthalmopathy. Amplification yielded TCR beta CDR3 regions, with RNA transcripts as the source. The HTBI primer set was used in a first-round RT-PCR of the TCR CDR3. Each CDR3 protein gets one entry after TCRdb re-called the multiplex PCR reads with MiXCR. The profile shows 350,000 to 500,000 distinct CDR3 sequences, roughly 13% of them singletons. The sample comprised blood. These receptors were collected from a woman younger than 30 with Graves' hyperthyroidism.

A few counts support this clonotype. A much larger clone differs by one base, so this may be a read error. The chain recombines TRBV11-2 with TRBJ2-1; TRBD1 matches at 7 bases. CDR1 is SGHAT, CDR2 FQNNGV, per germline. CDR3 size: 16 residues. CDR3 sequence reads: CASSLQTGYTYNERFF. The CDR3, as DNA: TGTGCCAGCAGCTTACAGACAGGGTACACCTACAATGAGCGGTTCTTC.

This clonotype showed up just a few times. The chain combines TRBV28 with TRBJ2-3; no firm D call. The V end lost 6 bases, the J end lost 2 bases, and 12 bases lay between the germline ends. CDR1 MDHEN and CDR2 SYDVKM come from the germline V gene. The CDR3 is 14 residues long. CDR3 coding DNA: TGTGCCAGCAGCCAGGCTAGAGACACAGATACGCAGTATTTT. Its protein product is CASSQARDTDTQYF.

This clonotype was recorded many times. V is TRBV7-9 and J is TRBJ2-5; D uncertain. The CDR3 is made up of 14 amino acids. Between the trimmed V and J ends, which lost 1 base and 5 bases, there was a span of 11 bases. Per germline, CDR1 SEHNR and CDR2 FQNEAQ (reference sequence). Written as DNA, the CDR3 is TGTGCCAGCAGCTTAGGACCGGTGGGGGAGACCCAGTACTTC. Its protein product is CASSLGPVGETQYF.

The chain uses TRBV10-3 and TRBJ1-5, with TRBD1 matching over 9 bases. The ends lost 10 bases at V and 0 bases at J; junction bases unmatched: 4. The CDR3 loop spans 14 amino acids. The germline V gene encodes CDR1 ENHRY and CDR2 SYGVKD. DNA of the CDR3: TGTGCCACGAGGACAGGGGCTAGCAATCAGCCCCAGCATTTT. It specifies CATRTGASNQPQHF.

The chain combines TRBV5-1 with TRBJ1-4, with D uncertain. CDR3 length equals 15 residues. Germline lookup yields CDR1 SGHRS and CDR2 YFSETQ. V dropped 5 bases and J dropped 7 bases, with 18 bases sitting between them. CDR3 sequence: CASRRGASSSEKLFF. CDR3 DNA sequence: TGCGCCAGCAGGCGGGGAGCAAGTAGTAGTGAAAAACTGTTTTTT.

This clonotype was counted ten times or more. CDR3: CASSLRDFTDTQYF. The CDR3 nucleotides read TGTGCCAGCAGCCTCAGGGACTTCACAGATACGCAGTATTTT. This sequence joins TRBV7-8 and TRBJ2-3, with a tentative D call TRBD2 (6 bases). From germline, CDR1 is SGHVS and CDR2 FQNEAQ. CDR3 length equals 14 residues. Trimming shortened V by 5 bases and J by 2 bases, and 11 bases separated the two germline ends.

This clonotype was seen at least ten times. This chain joins TRBV5-1 and TRBJ1-1; TRBD1 is a possible D gene (6 bases). Looked up from germline, CDR1 is SGHRS and CDR2 is YFSETQ. Trimming removed 8 bases at V and 2 bases at J, with 13 bases between. CDR3 length: 13 amino acids. The chain's CDR3 is CASTQGLNTEAFF. In DNA, the CDR3 is TGCGCCAGTACGCAGGGGCTCAACACTGAAGCTTTCTTT.

The genes are TRBV20-1 and TRBJ2-7; 14 nucleotides match TRBD2. The length of the CDR3 is 14 residues. Germline CDR1 and CDR2: DFQATT and SNEGSKA (reference sequence). V shed 4 bases and J 7 bases; nucleotides not matched to a gene: 6. The DNA for the CDR3 is TGCAGTGCTAAAACGGGACTAGCGGGAGAAGAGCAGTACTTC. Protein sequence: CSAKTGLAGEEQYF.

The table lists this clonotype with many counts. The chain carries TRBV30 and TRBJ1-6; D is perhaps TRBD1 (5 bases). In germline, CDR1 is GTSNPN, CDR2 SVGIG (reference sequence). The length of the CDR3 is 14 residues. The V end lost 0 bases, the J end lost 13 bases, and 16 bases lay between the germline ends. The CDR3 here is CAWSVPRDYRPLHF. CDR3 bases: TGTGCCTGGAGTGTACCCAGGGACTATCGCCCCCTCCACTTT.

This clonotype has a count of ten or more. The V call is TRBV29-1, the J call TRBJ2-3, with unresolved D. The V gene's germline CDR1 is SQVTM and CDR2 ANQGSEA. This CDR3 spans 13 amino acids. V was shortened by 8 bases and J by 0 bases, with 12 bases between the two germline ends. The CDR3 DNA reads as TGCAGCATCTCCGAAACTAGCACAGATACGCAGTATTTT. It codes for CSISETSTDTQYF.

Many counts were recorded for this clonotype. Here the CDR3 DNA reads TGCAGCGTTGAAGATCGGGTGGGGATGAGAGATACGCAGTATTTT. Translated, it gives CSVEDRVGMRDTQYF. This rearrangement joins TRBV29-1 to TRBJ2-3, with unresolved D. The CDR3 runs 15 residues. Germline V lookup: CDR1 SQVTM, CDR2 ANQGSEA. V lost 0 bases, J lost 5 bases, and 15 bases lay in between.

In this sample, this clonotype turned up many times. This sequence joins TRBV4-3 and TRBJ2-7; D is ambiguous. V dropped 0 bases and J dropped 5 bases, with 14 bases sitting between them. Germline V gives CDR1 LGHNA, CDR2 YSLEER. The CDR3 length is 15 residues. DNA of the CDR3: TGCGCCAGCAGCCAAGATGGTAGTTCGGCGAACGAGCAGTACTTC. This translates into CASSQDGSSANEQYF.

This clonotype has only a few counts. The chain links TRBV28 to TRBJ2-6; maybe TRBD2 (6 bases). The CDR3 sequence is 14 residues long. Between the trimmed V and J ends, which lost 6 bases and 3 bases, there was a span of 9 bases. Germline CDR1 MDHEN, CDR2 SYDVKM. CDR3 bases: TGTGCCAGCAGGAAGGGAGGTGGGGCCAACGTCCTGACTTTC. This encodes CASRKGGGANVLTF. Complete variable domain (other parts from reference TRBV28 and TRBJ2-6): DVKVTQSSRYLVKRTGEKVFLECVQDMDHENMFWYRQDPGLGLRLIYFSYDVKMKEKGDIPEGYSVSREKKERFSLILESASTNQTSMYLCASRKGGGANVLTFGAGSRLTVL.

This clonotype was observed at least ten times. V is TRBV20-1 and J is TRBJ2-7; 8 nucleotides match TRBD2. This CDR3 spans 14 amino acids. J lost 2 bases, V lost 4 bases, and 7 bases had no gene match. CDR1 and CDR2 from the germline V gene are DFQATT and SNEGSKA (reference sequence). In nucleotides, the CDR3 is TGCAGTGCTACTATGCAGCGGGAGCCCTACGAGCAGTACTTC. Protein: CSATMQREPYEQYF.

This clonotype was detected ten times or more. The CDR3 is CSVAVTDTQYF. The CDR3 region has the DNA TGCAGTGTAGCGGTGACAGATACGCAGTATTTT. The genes are TRBV20-1 and TRBJ2-3; D is possibly TRBD2 (6 bases). V lost 7 bases and J lost 3, with 8 bases in between. CDR1 and CDR2 from the germline V gene are DFQATT and SNEGSKA (reference sequence). The CDR3 runs to 11 residues.

The chain is built from TRBV12-3 or TRBV12-4 and TRBJ2-7; 12 nucleotides line up with TRBD2. Trimming took 5 bases from V and 2 from J; bases not matched to a gene: 4. This CDR3 region has 15 residues. The CDR3 DNA is TGTGCCAGCAGTCGGGGACTAGCGGGTGCCTACGAGCAGTACTTC. Translated: CASSRGLAGAYEQYF.

Concerning this clonotype itself: A much larger clone is a single base away; this may be a read error. V usage is TRBV7-3 and J usage is TRBJ2-1; no firm D call. The germline gives CDR1 SGHTA, CDR2 FQGTGA. The CDR3 sequence is 13 residues long. The CDR3 coding sequence is TGTGCCGGCAGCTTCCCCGGACACAATGAGCAGTTCTTC. It specifies CAGSFPGHNEQFF.

This clonotype was detected many times. This chain uses TRBV27 with TRBJ2-3, with D unresolved. The germline gives CDR1 MNHEY, CDR2 SMNVEV (reference sequence). The CDR3 is 16 amino acids. V was cut by 2 bases and J by 0 bases, with 12 bases left in between. The CDR3 region has the DNA TGTGCCAGCAGTTTAACAGAAAGCAGTAGCACAGATACGCAGTATTTT. This encodes CASSLTESSSTDTQYF.

The chain joins TRBV5-1 to TRBJ2-3, with 9 bases that match TRBD2. The CDR3 contains 15 residues. From germline, CDR1 is SGHRS and CDR2 YFSETQ. V shed 0 bases and J 6 bases; nucleotides not matched to a gene: 5. Here the CDR3 DNA reads TGCGCCAGCAGCTTGGATAGCGGGAGCGGGGATACGCAGTATTTT. Translation gives CASSLDSGSGDTQYF.

This clonotype was seen repeatedly, ten times or more. The rearrangement joins TRBV10-3 to TRBJ2-5, with 7 bases lining up with TRBD2. The germline V gene has CDR1 ENHRY and CDR2 SYGVKD. CDR3 length: 13 residues. Trimming at V came to 5 bases and at J to 1 base, leaving 1 base not matched to a gene. In nucleotides, the CDR3 is TGTGCCATCAGTCCTAGCGGCCAAGAGACCCAGTACTTC. Translation gives CAISPSGQETQYF.

In its sample, this clonotype was seen many times. The genes are TRBV12-3 or TRBV12-4 and TRBJ2-1; D is perhaps TRBD1 or TRBD2 (6 bases each). The V end lost 7 bases, the J end lost 5 bases, and 12 bases lay between the germline ends. The CDR3 covers 13 residues. For the CDR3, the DNA is TGTGCCAGCACAGAGGGGGGACACAATGAGCAGTTCTTC. This codes for CASTEGGHNEQFF.

This clonotype was seen just once. The rearrangement joins TRBV19 to TRBJ2-1; D is perhaps TRBD2 (6 bases). The CDR3 has 16 residues. V was pared by 5 bases and J by 0 bases, with 14 bases between. CDR1 LNHDA and CDR2 SQIVND come from the germline V gene (reference sequence). CDR3 protein: CASSSSGRGSYNEQFF. DNA of the CDR3: TGTGCCAGTAGTTCTTCTGGGCGGGGCTCCTACAATGAGCAGTTCTTC.

This clonotype was seen ten or more times. V gene TRBV6-1 combines with J gene TRBJ2-7; weak D call: TRBD1 (5 bases). This CDR3 has 15 amino acids. Germline lookup yields CDR1 MNHNS and CDR2 SASEGT. Trimming shortened V by 6 bases and J by 5 bases, and 20 bases separated the two germline ends. The CDR3 region has the DNA TGTGCCAGCAGCCCGACAGAAGGAAAGACCAACGAGCAGTACTTC. Protein sequence: CASSPTEGKTNEQYF.

As concerns this clonotype: A single base separates this from a much larger clone, so it may be a read error. The rearrangement uses TRBV3-1 and TRBJ2-7; D remains ambiguous. Germline-derived CDR1 and CDR2 are LGHDT and YNNKEL (reference sequence). V lost 0 bases to trimming and J lost 2 bases, with 8 bases between them. There are 14 residues in the CDR3. The CDR3 protein is CASSQDLNPYEQYF. In DNA form, the CDR3 reads TGTGCCAGCAGCCAAGATCTGAACCCCTACGAGCAGTACTTC.

This clonotype was observed many times. The chain links TRBV4-2 to TRBJ2-7, with a weak D call TRBD2 (6 bases). V lost 0 bases, J lost 1 base, and 13 bases lay in between. The germline gives CDR1 LGHNA, CDR2 YNFKEQ. This CDR3 contains 16 residues. For the CDR3, the DNA is TGTGCCAGCAGCCAAGAAGCTAGCGTCGTATCCTACGAGCAGTACTTC. Amino acid sequence: CASSQEASVVSYEQYF.

This chain links TRBV20-1 with TRBJ1-4, with TRBD1 matching over 9 bases. V trimming: 7 bases; J trimming: 7 bases; junction bases outside the gene matches: 4. The germline V gene has CDR1 DFQATT and CDR2 SNEGSKA (reference sequence). The CDR3 is 12 amino acids. The CDR3 spells CSGRDRAEKLFF. CDR3 bases: TGCAGTGGTCGGGACAGGGCTGAAAAACTGTTTTTT.